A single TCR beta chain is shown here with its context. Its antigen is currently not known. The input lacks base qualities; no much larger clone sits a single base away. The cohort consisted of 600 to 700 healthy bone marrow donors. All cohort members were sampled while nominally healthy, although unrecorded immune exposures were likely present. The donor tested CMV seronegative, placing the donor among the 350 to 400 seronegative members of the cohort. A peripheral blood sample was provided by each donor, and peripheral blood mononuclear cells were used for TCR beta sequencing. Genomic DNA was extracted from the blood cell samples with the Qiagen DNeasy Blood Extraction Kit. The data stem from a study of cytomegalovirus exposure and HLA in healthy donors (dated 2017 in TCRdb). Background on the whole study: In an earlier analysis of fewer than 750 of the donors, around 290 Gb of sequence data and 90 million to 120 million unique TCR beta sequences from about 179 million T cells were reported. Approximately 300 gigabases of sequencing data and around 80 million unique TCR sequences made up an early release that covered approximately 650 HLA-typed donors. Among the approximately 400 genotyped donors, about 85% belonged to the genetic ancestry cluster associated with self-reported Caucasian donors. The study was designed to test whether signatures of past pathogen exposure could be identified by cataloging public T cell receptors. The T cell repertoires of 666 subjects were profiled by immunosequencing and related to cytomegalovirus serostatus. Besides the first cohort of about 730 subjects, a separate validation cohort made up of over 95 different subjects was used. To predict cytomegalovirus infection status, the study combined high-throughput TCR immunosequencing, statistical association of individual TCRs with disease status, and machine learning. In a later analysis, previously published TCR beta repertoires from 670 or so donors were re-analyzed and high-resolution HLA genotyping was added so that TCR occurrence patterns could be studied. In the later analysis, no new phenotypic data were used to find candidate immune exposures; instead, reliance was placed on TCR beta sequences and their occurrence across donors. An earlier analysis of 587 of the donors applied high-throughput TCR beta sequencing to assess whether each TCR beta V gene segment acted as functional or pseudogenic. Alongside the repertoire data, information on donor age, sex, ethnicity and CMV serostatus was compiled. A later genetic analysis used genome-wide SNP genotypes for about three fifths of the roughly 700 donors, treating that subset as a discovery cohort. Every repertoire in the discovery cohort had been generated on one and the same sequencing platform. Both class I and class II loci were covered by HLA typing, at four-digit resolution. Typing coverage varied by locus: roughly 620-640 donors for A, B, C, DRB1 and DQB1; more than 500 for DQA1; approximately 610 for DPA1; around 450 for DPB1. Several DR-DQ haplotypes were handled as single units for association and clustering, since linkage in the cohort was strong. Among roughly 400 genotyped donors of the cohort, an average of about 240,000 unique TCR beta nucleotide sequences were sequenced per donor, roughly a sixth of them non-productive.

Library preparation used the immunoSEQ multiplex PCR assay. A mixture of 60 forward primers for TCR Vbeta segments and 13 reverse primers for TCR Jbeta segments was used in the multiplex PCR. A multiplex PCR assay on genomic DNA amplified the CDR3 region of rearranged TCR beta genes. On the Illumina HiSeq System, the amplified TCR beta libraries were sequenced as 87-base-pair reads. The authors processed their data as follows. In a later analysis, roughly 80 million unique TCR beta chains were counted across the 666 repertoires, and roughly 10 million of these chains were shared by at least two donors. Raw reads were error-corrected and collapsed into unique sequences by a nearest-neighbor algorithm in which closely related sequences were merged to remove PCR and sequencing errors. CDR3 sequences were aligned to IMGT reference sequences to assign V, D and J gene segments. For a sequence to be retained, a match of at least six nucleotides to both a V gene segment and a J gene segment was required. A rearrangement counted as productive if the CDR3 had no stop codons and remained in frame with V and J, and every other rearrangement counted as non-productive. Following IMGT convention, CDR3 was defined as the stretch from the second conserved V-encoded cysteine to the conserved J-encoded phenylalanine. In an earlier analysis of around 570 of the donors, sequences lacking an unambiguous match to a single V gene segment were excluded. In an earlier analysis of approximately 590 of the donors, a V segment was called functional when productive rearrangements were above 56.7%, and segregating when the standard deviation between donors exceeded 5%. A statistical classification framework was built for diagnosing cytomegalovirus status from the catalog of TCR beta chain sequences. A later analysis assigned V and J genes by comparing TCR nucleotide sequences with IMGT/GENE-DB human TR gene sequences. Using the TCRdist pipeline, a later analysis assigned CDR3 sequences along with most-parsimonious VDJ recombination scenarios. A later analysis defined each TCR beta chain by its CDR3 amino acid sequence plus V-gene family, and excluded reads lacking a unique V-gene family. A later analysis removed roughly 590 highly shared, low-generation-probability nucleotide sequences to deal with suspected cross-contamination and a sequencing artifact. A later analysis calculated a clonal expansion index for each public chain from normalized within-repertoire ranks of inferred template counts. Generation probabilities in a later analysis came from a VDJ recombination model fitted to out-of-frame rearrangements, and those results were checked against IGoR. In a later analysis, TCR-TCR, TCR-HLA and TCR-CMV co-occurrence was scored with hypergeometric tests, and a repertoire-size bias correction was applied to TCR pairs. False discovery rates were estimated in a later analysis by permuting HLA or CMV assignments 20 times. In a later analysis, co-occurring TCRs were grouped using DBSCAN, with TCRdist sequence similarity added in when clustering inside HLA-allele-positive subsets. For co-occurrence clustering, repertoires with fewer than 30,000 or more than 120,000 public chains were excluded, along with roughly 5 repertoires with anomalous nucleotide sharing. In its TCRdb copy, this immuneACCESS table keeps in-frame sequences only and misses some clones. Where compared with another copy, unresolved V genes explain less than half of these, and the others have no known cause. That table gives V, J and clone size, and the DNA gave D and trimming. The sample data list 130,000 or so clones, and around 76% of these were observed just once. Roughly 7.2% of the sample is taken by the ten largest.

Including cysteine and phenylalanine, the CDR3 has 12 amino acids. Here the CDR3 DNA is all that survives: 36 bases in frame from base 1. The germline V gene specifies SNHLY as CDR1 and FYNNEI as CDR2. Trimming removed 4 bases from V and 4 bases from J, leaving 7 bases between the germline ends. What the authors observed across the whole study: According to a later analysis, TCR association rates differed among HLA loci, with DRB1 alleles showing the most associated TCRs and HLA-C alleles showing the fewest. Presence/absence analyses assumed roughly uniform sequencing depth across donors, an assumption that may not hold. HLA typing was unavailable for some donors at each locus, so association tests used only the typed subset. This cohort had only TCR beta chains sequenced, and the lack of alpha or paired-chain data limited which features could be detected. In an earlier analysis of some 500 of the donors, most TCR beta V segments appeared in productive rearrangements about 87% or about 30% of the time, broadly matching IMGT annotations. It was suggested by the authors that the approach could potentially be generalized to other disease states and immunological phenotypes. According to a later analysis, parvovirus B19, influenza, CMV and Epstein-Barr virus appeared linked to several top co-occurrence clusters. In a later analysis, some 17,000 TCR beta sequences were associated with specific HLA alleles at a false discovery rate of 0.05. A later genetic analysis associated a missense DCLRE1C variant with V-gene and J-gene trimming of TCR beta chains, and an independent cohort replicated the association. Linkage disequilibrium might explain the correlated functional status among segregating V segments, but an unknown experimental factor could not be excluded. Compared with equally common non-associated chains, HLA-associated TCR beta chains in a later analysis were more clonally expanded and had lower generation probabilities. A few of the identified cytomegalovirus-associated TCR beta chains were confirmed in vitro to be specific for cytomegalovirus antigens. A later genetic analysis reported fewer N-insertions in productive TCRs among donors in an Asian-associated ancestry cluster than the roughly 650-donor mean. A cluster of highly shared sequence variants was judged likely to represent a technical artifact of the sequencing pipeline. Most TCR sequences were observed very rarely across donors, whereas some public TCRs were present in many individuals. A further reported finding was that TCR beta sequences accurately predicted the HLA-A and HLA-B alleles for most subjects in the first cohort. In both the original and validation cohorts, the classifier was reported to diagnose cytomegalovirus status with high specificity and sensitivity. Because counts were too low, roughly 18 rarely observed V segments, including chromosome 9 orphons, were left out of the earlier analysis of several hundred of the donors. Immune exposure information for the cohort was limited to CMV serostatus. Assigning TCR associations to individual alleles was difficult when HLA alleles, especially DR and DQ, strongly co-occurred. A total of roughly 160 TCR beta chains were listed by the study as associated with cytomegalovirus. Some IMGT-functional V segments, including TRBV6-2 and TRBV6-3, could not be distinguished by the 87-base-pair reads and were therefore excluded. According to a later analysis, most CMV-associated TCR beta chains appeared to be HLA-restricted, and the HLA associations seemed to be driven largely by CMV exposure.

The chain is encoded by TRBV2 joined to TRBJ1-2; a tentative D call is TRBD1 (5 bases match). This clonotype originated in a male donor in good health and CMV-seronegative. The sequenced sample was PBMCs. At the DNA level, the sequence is TGTGCCAGCAGTGGGGACTCCTATGGCTACACCTTC. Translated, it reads CASSGDSYGYTF.